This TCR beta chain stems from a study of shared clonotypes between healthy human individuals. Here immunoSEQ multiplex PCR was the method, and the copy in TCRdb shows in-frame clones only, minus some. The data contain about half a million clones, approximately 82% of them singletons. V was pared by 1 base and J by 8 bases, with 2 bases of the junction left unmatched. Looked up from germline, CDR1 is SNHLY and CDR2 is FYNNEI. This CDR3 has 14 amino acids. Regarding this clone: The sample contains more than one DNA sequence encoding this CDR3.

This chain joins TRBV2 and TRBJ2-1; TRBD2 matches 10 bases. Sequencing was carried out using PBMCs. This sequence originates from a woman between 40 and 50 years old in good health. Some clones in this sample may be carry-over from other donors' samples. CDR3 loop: CASSEGLAGDEQFF. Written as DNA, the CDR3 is TGTGCCAGCAGTGAAGGTCTAGCGGGAGATGAGCAGTTCTTC. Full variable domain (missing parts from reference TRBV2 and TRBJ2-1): EPEVTQTPSHQVTQMGQEVILRCVPISNHLYFYWYRQILGQKVEFLVSFYNNEISEKSEIFDDQFSVERPDGSNFTLKIRSTKLEDSAMYFCASSEGLAGDEQFFGPGTRLTVL.